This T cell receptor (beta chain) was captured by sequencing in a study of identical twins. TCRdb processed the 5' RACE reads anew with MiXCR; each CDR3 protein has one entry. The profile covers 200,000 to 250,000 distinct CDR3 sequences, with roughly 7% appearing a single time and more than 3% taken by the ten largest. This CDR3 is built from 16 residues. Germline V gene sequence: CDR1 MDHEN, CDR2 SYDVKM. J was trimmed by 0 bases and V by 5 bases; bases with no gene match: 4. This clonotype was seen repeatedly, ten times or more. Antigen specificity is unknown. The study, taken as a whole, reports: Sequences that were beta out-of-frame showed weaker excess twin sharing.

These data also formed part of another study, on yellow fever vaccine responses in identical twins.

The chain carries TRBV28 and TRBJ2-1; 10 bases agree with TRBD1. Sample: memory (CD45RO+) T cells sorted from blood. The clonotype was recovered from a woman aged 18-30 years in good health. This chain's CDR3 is CASSRQGASSYNEQFF. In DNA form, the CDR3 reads TGTGCCAGCAGTAGACAGGGGGCAAGCTCCTACAATGAGCAGTTCTTC.